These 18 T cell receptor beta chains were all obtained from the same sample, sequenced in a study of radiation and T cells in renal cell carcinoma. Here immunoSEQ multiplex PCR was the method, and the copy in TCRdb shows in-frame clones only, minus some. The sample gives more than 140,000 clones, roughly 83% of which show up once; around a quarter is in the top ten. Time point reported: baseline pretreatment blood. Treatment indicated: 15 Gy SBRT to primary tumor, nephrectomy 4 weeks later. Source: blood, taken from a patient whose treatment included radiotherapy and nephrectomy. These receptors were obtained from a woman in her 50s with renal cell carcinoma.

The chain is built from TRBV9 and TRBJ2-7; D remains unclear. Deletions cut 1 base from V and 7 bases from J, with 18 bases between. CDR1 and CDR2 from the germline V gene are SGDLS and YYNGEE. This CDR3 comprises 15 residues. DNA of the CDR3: TGTGCCAGCAGCGTATTGGCTAGTTCCGTTCAAGAGCAGTACTTC. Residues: CASSVLASSVQEQYF.

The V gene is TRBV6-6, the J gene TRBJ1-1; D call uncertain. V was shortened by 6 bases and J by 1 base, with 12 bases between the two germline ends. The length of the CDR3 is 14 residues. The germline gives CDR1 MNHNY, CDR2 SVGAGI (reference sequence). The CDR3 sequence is CASSSDGENTEAFF. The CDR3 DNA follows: TGTGCCAGCAGCTCCGACGGAGAGAACACTGAAGCTTTCTTT.

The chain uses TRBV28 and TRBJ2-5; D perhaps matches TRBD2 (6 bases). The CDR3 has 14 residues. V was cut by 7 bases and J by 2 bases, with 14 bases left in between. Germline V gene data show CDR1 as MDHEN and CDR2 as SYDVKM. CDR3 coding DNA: TGTGCCAGCACTTTCGGGGGACGTCAAGAGACCCAGTACTTC. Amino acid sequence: CASTFGGRQETQYF.

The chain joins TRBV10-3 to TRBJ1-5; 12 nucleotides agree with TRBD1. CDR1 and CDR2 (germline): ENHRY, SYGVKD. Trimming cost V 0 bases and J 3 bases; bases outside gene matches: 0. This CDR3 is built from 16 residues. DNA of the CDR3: TGTGCCATCAGTGAGTCGGGACAGGGGGCCAATCAGCCCCAGCATTTT. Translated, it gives CAISESGQGANQPQHF.

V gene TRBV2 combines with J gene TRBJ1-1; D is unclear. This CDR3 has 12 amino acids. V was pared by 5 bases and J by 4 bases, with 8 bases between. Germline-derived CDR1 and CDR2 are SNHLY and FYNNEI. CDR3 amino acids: CASSTAGTEAFF. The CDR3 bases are TGTGCCAGCAGTACGGCGGGCACTGAAGCTTTCTTT.

In DNA form, the CDR3 reads TGTGCCAGCAGCCAACTGGGGAACTATGGCTACACCTTC. Translated, it gives CASSQLGNYGYTF. The chain links TRBV14 to TRBJ1-2; D is unclear. The CDR3 totals 13 residues. The ends were cut back, 2 bases at V and 2 bases at J, with 6 bases in the middle. Germline CDR1 reads SGHDN; CDR2 reads FVKESK. Full variable domain (outside the CDR3, taken from reference TRBV14 and TRBJ1-2): EAGVTQFPSHSVIEKGQTVTLRCDPISGHDNLYWYRRVMGKEIKFLLHFVKESKQDESGMPNNRFLAERTGGTYSTLKVQPAELEDSGVYFCASSQLGNYGYTFGSGTRLTVV.

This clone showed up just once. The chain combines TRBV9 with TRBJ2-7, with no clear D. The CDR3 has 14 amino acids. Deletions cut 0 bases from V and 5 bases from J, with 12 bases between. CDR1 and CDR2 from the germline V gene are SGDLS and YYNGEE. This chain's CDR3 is CASSVGPGFNEQYF. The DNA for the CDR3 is TGTGCCAGCAGCGTAGGCCCGGGTTTCAACGAGCAGTACTTC.

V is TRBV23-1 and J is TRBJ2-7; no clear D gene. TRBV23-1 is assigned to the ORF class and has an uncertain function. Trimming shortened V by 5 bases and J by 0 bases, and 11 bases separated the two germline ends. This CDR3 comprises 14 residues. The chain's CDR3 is CASSSLVHSYEQYF. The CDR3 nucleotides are TGCGCCAGCAGTTCCCTTGTTCACTCCTACGAGCAGTACTTC.

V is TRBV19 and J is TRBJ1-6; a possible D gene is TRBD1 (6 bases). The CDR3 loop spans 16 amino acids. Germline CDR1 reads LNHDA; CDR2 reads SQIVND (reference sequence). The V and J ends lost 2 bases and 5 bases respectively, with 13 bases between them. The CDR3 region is CASSITYRVDNSPLHF. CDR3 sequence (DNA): TGTGCCAGTAGTATAACCTACAGGGTCGATAATTCACCCCTCCACTTT.

The chain's CDR3 is CASSVRDRGTEAFF. The CDR3 DNA is TGTGCCAGTAGTGTCCGGGACAGGGGCACTGAAGCTTTCTTT. The chain employs TRBV19 and TRBJ1-1; the match to TRBD1 covers 10 bases. With 5 bases clipped from V and 4 bases from J, the junction kept 4 bases outside the gene matches. The CDR3 has 14 residues. Germline CDR1 is LNHDA and CDR2 is SQIVND (reference sequence).

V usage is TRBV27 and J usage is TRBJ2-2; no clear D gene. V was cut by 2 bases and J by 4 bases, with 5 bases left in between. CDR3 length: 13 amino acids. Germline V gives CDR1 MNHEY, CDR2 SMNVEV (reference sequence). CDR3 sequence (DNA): TGTGCCAGCAGTTTACTGTTCACCGGGGAGCTGTTTTTT. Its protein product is CASSLLFTGELFF.

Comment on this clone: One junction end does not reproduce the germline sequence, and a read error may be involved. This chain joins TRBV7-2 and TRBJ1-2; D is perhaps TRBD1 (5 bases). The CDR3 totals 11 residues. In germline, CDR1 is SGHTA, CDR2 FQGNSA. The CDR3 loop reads CASRLDGAQNF. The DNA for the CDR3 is TGTGCCAGCAGATTAGATGGGGCCCAAAACTTC.

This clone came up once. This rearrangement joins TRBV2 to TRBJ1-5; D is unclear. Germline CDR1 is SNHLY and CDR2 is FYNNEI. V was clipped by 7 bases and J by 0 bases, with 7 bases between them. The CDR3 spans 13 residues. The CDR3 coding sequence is TGTGCCAGCACGAATGATAGCAATCAGCCCCAGCATTTT. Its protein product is CASTNDSNQPQHF.

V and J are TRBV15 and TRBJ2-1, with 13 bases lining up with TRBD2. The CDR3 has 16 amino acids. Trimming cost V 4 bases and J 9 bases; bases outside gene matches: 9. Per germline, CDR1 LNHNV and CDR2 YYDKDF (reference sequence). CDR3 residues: CATSTRTSGRIGEQFF. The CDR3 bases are TGTGCCACCAGCACCCGGACTAGCGGGAGAATAGGTGAGCAGTTCTTC.

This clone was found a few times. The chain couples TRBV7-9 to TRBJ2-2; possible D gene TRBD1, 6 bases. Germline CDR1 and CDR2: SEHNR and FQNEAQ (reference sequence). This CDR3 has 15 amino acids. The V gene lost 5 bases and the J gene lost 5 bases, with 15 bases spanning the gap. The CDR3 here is CASSMDSSLTGELFF. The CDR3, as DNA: TGTGCCAGCAGCATGGACAGTTCGTTAACCGGGGAGCTGTTTTTT.

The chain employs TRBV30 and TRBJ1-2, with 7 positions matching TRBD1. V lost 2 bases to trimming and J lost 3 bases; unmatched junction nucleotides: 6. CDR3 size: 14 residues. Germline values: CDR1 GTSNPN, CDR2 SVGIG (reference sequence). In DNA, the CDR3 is TGTGCCTGGAGTCCCGACAGGGTATACTATGGCTACACCTTC. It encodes CAWSPDRVYYGYTF.

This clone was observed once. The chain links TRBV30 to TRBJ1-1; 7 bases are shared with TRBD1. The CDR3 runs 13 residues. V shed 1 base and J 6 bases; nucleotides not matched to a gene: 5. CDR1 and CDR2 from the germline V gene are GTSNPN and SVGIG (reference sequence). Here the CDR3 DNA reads TGTGCCTGGAGTGGGGACAGTAGGTCTGAAGCTTTCTTT. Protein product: CAWSGDSRSEAFF.

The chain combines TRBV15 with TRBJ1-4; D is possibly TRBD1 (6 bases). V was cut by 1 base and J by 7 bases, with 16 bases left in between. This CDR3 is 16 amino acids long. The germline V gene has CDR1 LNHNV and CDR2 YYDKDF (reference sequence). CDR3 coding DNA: TGTGCCACCAGCAGAGTTCTCGGGGGCTTCGTTGAAAAACTGTTTTTT. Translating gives CATSRVLGGFVEKLFF.